One sample yielded the 18 T cell receptor beta chains listed below, sequenced in a study of T cells after yellow fever vaccination. TCRdb reanalysed the 5' RACE reads using MiXCR and keeps one entry per CDR3 protein. Among hundreds of thousands of distinct CDR3 sequences listed, approximately 13% were seen once. Specimen: PBMCs, collected on the day of the yellow fever booster vaccination. These receptors were collected from a man aged 25 to 40 who received the YFV17D yellow fever vaccine.

Here the CDR3 DNA reads TGCAGTGCTCAACGGGCTCTCCTAGACGAGCAGTACTTC. This encodes CSAQRALLDEQYF. The chain recombines TRBV20-1 with TRBJ2-7; D is unclear. V was pared by 5 bases and J by 5 bases, with 16 bases between. Germline assignment: CDR1 DFQATT and CDR2 SNEGSKA (reference sequence). CDR3 size: 13 residues.

This clonotype turned up a few times. The V and J genes are TRBV5-6 and TRBJ2-6; TRBD2 aligns across 7 bases. The J segment lost 2 bases and the V segment lost 5 bases, leaving 4 bases of the junction unmatched. Germline-derived CDR1 and CDR2 are SGHDT and YYEEEE. The CDR3 spans 15 residues. CDR3 nucleotides: TGTGCCAGCAGTCGGGGGGTAACTGGGGCCAACGTCCTGACTTTC. Translating it yields CASSRGVTGANVLTF.

There are a few counts of this clonotype. This chain connects TRBV25-1 to TRBJ2-4; TRBD2 agrees at 8 bases. Germline values: CDR1 MGHDK, CDR2 SYGVNS. The J segment lost 3 bases and the V segment lost 5 bases, leaving 6 bases of the junction unmatched. The CDR3 spans 15 residues. CDR3 nucleotides: TGTGCCAGCAGTTTGTCGGGGGGGAGCAAAAACATTCAGTACTTC. Translated: CASSLSGGSKNIQYF.

This clonotype was recorded only once. The V and J genes are TRBV6-2 or TRBV6-3 and TRBJ2-6; TRBD2 matches 11 bases. CDR1 is MNHEY, CDR2 SVGEGT, per germline. The V gene end was trimmed by 6 bases and the J gene end by 0 bases; junction bases not matched to a gene: 4. CDR3 length equals 17 residues. CDR3: CASRTGLAVSGANVLTF. CDR3 sequence (DNA): TGTGCCAGCAGAACGGGACTAGCGGTCTCTGGGGCCAACGTCCTGACTTTC.

A few counts support this clonotype. The chain recombines TRBV7-2 with TRBJ1-2, with no clear D. Germline values: CDR1 SGHTA, CDR2 FQGNSA. This CDR3 has 14 residues. V was pared by 7 bases and J by 3 bases, with 15 bases between. In DNA, the CDR3 is TGTGCCAGCACCTCCCGAGCTCCGTACTATGGCTACACCTTC. Protein: CASTSRAPYYGYTF.

This chain uses TRBV7-6 with TRBJ2-1; 7 bases fit TRBD1. This CDR3 contains 16 residues. J lost 7 bases, V lost 4 bases, and 13 bases had no gene match. In germline, CDR1 is SGHVS, CDR2 FNYEAQ. The CDR3 sequence: CASSSHQTGLGNEQFF. The CDR3 nucleotides read TGTGCCAGCAGCTCTCACCAGACAGGGTTGGGAAATGAGCAGTTCTTC.

This clonotype occurred a few times. The gene calls are TRBV6-5 and TRBJ2-1, with TRBD2 as a possible D gene (6 bases). The CDR3 has 15 residues. The V end lost 5 bases, the J end lost 12 bases, and 23 bases lay between the germline ends. Germline V gives CDR1 MNHEY, CDR2 SVGAGI. The CDR3 is CASSRDLSSGRSQFF. For the CDR3, the DNA is TGTGCCAGCAGTCGGGACTTGTCCTCCGGGCGATCGCAGTTCTTC.

This clonotype was recorded many times. The chain recombines TRBV27 with TRBJ2-3; 9 bases match TRBD1. Germline V lookup: CDR1 MNHEY, CDR2 SMNVEV (reference sequence). CDR3 size: 18 residues. The V and J ends lost 4 bases and 2 bases, in that order; junction bases with no gene match: 13. The CDR3 region has the DNA TGTGCCAGCAGTTACCTTCAGATCGGGACAGGGCTCACAGATACGCAGTATTTT. Amino acids: CASSYLQIGTGLTDTQYF.

This clonotype came up a few times. The rearrangement joins TRBV5-5 to TRBJ2-5; the D gene is possibly TRBD2 (6 bases). Germline V lookup: CDR1 SGHKS, CDR2 YYEKEE (reference sequence). CDR3 size: 15 residues. V lost 2 bases to trimming and J lost 5 bases, with 16 bases between them. The CDR3 region has the DNA TGTGCCAGCAGCTTCGCGGGGCTAGAAACGGAGACCCAGTACTTC. This sequence encodes CASSFAGLETETQYF. Based on the CDR3 plus reference TRBV5-5 and TRBJ2-5, the full variable domain is DAGVTQSPTHLIKTRGQQVTLRCSPISGHKSVSWYQQVLGQGPQFIFQYYEKEERGRGNFPDRFSARQFPNYSSELNVNALLLGDSALYLCASSFAGLETETQYFGPGTRLLVL.

This clonotype showed up just a few times. The J gene is TRBJ2-3, the V gene TRBV7-9, with D unclear. Germline V CDR1 and CDR2: SEHNR, FQNEAQ (reference sequence). The CDR3 totals 12 residues. V lost 5 bases to trimming and J lost 5 bases, with 8 bases between them. CDR3 residues: CASSPSRDTQYF. The CDR3 coding sequence is TGTGCCAGCAGCCCCTCCCGAGATACGCAGTATTTT.

The rearrangement links TRBV9 to TRBJ2-5; 8 bases agree with TRBD2. The junction had 13 bases not matched to a gene; V was cut back by 2 bases and J by 7 bases. Per germline, CDR1 SGDLS and CDR2 YYNGEE. The CDR3 spans 16 residues. The CDR3 spells CASSVRGDWSGGTQYF. The CDR3 nucleotides read TGTGCCAGCAGCGTGCGGGGGGACTGGAGCGGCGGGACCCAGTACTTC.

This clonotype has just a few counts. The rearrangement uses TRBV20-1 and TRBJ1-5, with D unclear. CDR3 length equals 13 residues. The ends were cut back, 3 bases at V and 4 bases at J, with 10 bases in the middle. The germline V gene has CDR1 DFQATT and CDR2 SNEGSKA (reference sequence). CDR3 amino acids: CSASSGWNQPQHF. CDR3 coding DNA: TGCAGTGCTAGTTCCGGGTGGAATCAGCCCCAGCATTTT.

The V call is TRBV14, the J call TRBJ2-5, with 11 bases identical to TRBD1. This CDR3 region has 15 residues. Germline V lookup: CDR1 SGHDN, CDR2 FVKESK. V dropped 4 bases and J dropped 4; count of bases not matched to a gene: 5. CDR3 nucleotide sequence: TGTGCCAGCAGCCGGCGGGACAGGGGGGTAGAGACCCAGTACTTC. Translating it yields CASSRRDRGVETQYF.

This clonotype came up a few times. The chain couples TRBV12-3 or TRBV12-4 to TRBJ2-1; 14 bases fit TRBD2. This CDR3 has 14 amino acids. J gave up 9 bases and V 5 bases, and 3 bases lay outside the gene matches. For the CDR3, the DNA is TGTGCCAGCAGTGGGACTAGCGGGAGAGCTGAGCAGTTCTTC. This translates into CASSGTSGRAEQFF.

The chain combines TRBV7-2 with TRBJ2-1; D is unclear. This CDR3 has 14 residues. The V and J ends lost 1 base and 5 bases respectively, with 9 bases between them. From germline, CDR1 is SGHTA and CDR2 FQGNSA. In DNA, the CDR3 is TGTGCCAGCAGCTTAGTCGTCAAAAACAATGAGCAGTTCTTC. This codes for CASSLVVKNNEQFF. The entire variable domain, with the rest obtained from reference TRBV7-2 and TRBJ2-1, is as follows: GAGVSQSPSNKVTEKGKDVELRCDPISGHTALYWYRQSLGQGLEFLIYFQGNSAPDKSGLPSDRFSAERTGGSVSTLTIQRTQQEDSAVYLCASSLVVKNNEQFFGPGTRLTVL.

The chain uses TRBV5-1 and TRBJ2-7; a possible D gene is TRBD2 (5 bases). This CDR3 is 14 amino acids long. V was clipped by 2 bases and J by 1 base, with 10 bases between them. The germline CDR1 and CDR2 sequences are SGHRS and YFSETQ. CDR3 region: CASSFNTGSYEQYF. The CDR3, as DNA: TGCGCCAGCAGCTTCAATACGGGGTCCTACGAGCAGTACTTC.

The chain employs TRBV29-1 and TRBJ2-3; TRBD2 aligns across 9 bases. In germline, CDR1 is SQVTM, CDR2 ANQGSEA. The CDR3 runs to 14 residues. With V trimmed by 6 bases and J by 6 bases, 10 bases remained unmatched. The CDR3: CSVPTSGTSDTQYF. DNA for the CDR3: TGCAGCGTGCCGACTAGCGGCACGTCGGATACGCAGTATTTT.

V is TRBV2 and J is TRBJ1-1; D remains unclear. The germline V and J ends were trimmed by 1 base and 1 base, with 7 bases remaining between them. CDR1 SNHLY and CDR2 FYNNEI come from the germline V gene. The CDR3 is 14 amino acids. The CDR3 DNA follows: TGTGCCAGCAGTGAAGGAGGGCAGAACACTGAAGCTTTCTTT. This sequence encodes CASSEGGQNTEAFF. The complete variable domain, with remaining parts taken from reference TRBV2 and TRBJ1-1, reads EPEVTQTPSHQVTQMGQEVILRCVPISNHLYFYWYRQILGQKVEFLVSFYNNEISEKSEIFDDQFSVERPDGSNFTLKIRSTKLEDSAMYFCASSEGGQNTEAFFGQGTRLTVV.